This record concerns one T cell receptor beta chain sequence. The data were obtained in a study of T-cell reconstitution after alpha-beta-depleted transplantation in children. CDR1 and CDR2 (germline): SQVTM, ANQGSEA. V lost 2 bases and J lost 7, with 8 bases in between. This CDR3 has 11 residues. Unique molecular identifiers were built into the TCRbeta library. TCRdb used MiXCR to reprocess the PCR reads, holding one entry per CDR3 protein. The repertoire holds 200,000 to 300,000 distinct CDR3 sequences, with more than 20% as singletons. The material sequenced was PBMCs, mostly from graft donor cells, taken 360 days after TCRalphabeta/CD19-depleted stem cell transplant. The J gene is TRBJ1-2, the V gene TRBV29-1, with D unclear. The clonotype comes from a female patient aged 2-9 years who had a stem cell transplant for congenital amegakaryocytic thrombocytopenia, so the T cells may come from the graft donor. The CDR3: CSVERTSGYTF. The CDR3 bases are TGCAGCGTTGAAAGGACGAGTGGCTACACCTTC.